This T cell receptor (beta chain) was recorded in a study of cytomegalovirus exposure and HLA in healthy donors. The PCR was carried out with 60 Vbeta primers and 13 Jbeta primers. Some clones are missing from TCRdb's copy, which holds only in-frame ones; the method was immunoSEQ multiplex PCR. The sample has about 140,000 clones; more than 70% are singletons. V was clipped by 1 base and J by 2 bases; unmatched bases: 4. There are 15 residues in the CDR3. Germline V gene data show CDR1 as SGHAT and CDR2 as FQNNGV. V is TRBV11-2 and J is TRBJ2-5; the match to TRBD1 covers 7 bases. Sequencing used PBMCs. This clonotype originated in a woman in her 50s in good health and CMV-seronegative. CDR3 nucleotides: TGTGCCAGCAGCTTAGGGACAGGAGCTCAAGAGACCCAGTACTTC. It translates to CASSLGTGAQETQYF.